The entry that follows covers one T cell receptor (beta chain) sequence. No antigen is known for it. These data belong to a study of cytomegalovirus exposure and HLA in healthy donors. Study overall: Researchers found that less than 90% of 350 to 500 genotyped donors fell within the Caucasian-associated ancestry cluster. Study conclusions and caveats: It has been reported that TCR beta sequences accurately predicted the HLA-A and HLA-B alleles of most subjects.

V shed 4 bases, J shed 7 bases, and the junction held 8 bases outside the gene matches. CDR1 and CDR2 (germline): SGHRS, YFSETQ. The CDR3 totals 14 residues. The primer mix had 60 Vbeta and 13 Jbeta primers. The assay was immunoSEQ multiplex PCR, and TCRdb's table has in-frame clones only and misses some. The data show about 88,000 clones, with about 76% seen just once and roughly 5% held by the top ten. When sampled, the donors appeared nominally healthy, though they likely had unrecorded immune exposures. The sample comprised PBMCs. The clonotype originates from a woman aged 40 to 50 in good health and CMV-seronegative. The rearrangement uses TRBV5-1 and TRBJ2-4; 7 bases map to TRBD1. The CDR3 protein is CASSQGQPRNIQYF. The CDR3 region has the DNA TGCGCCAGCAGCCAGGGACAGCCTCGGAACATTCAGTACTTC. The complete variable domain, with remaining parts taken from reference TRBV5-1 and TRBJ2-4, reads KAGVTQTPRYLIKTRGQQVTLSCSPISGHRSVSWYQQTPGQGLQFLFEYFSETQRNKGNFPGRFSGRQFSNSRSEMNVSTLELGDSALYLCASSQGQPRNIQYFGAGTRLSVL.